These 7 T cell receptor beta chains share one sample of origin, sequenced in a study of shared clonotypes between healthy human individuals. Sequenced by immunoSEQ multiplex PCR; TCRdb stores in-frame clones only, minus some. The sample has roughly 2.5 million clones, more than 80% seen once; the top ten hold under 0.15%. The sequenced material came from naive CD4+ T cells sorted from blood. Subset given: CD45RA+ positively selected. These receptors all come from a man between 18 and 29 years old in good health.

Written as DNA, the CDR3 is TGTGCCTCGACAGGGCTTAATGAAAAACTGTTTTTT. Its protein product is CASTGLNEKLFF. J is TRBJ1-4 and V is TRBV28, with 7 bases lining up with TRBD1. Germline CDR1 MDHEN, CDR2 SYDVKM. The CDR3 is 12 amino acids. V trimming: 11 bases; J trimming: 4 bases; junction bases outside the gene matches: 4.

About this clone itself: This sample includes further DNA sequences coding for the same CDR3. The chain uses TRBV5-4 and TRBJ2-3; 11 nucleotides align to TRBD2. The ends lost 0 bases at V and 3 bases at J; junction bases unmatched: 3. The germline CDR1 and CDR2 sequences are SGHNT and YYREEE (reference sequence). The CDR3 runs to 16 residues. CDR3 DNA sequence: TGTGCCAGCAGCTTGGGGCTAGCGGGGGGAACAGATACGCAGTATTTT. Protein sequence: CASSLGLAGGTDTQYF.

The V gene is TRBV11-2, the J gene TRBJ2-7, with 9 bases that match TRBD2. The germline gives CDR1 SGHAT, CDR2 FQNNGV. The CDR3 is 13 residues long. Losses at the gene ends were 4 bases for V and 9 bases for J; bases not matched to a gene: 7. In DNA, the CDR3 is TGTGCCAGCAGCTCCACTCTTAGCGGGGGGCAGTACTTC. Translated: CASSSTLSGGQYF. The full variable domain, its missing parts supplied by reference TRBV11-2 and TRBJ2-7, is EAGVAQSPRYKIIEKRQSVAFWCNPISGHATLYWYQQILGQGPKLLIQFQNNGVVDDSQLPKDRFSAERLKGVDSTLKIQPAKLEDSAVYLCASSSTLSGGQYFGPGTRLTVT.

This chain joins TRBV21-1 and TRBJ1-5. TRBV21-1 is deemed a pseudogene. The length of the CDR3 is 19 residues. The chain's CDR3 is CASSKWVDSTEGGGQPQHF. The CDR3 DNA follows: TGTGCCAGCAGCAAATGGGTTGACAGCACGGAGGGCGGGGGTCAGCCCCAGCATTTT.

About this clone itself: One end of the junction fails to match germline, which may point to a read error. The chain recombines TRBV6-5 with TRBJ2-3; TRBD2 matches 13 bases. CDR1 MNHEY and CDR2 SVGAGI come from the germline V gene. The length of the CDR3 is 13 residues. CDR3 sequence: CASSSQGTSGMNF. The CDR3 DNA is TGTGCCAGCAGTTCCCAGGGGACTAGCGGGATGAATTTT.

A note on this clone: An end of the junction differs from the germline gene, which may be a read error. The chain's CDR3 is CASSLDPPGSGNTIYF. In nucleotides, the CDR3 is TGTGCTAGCAGCTTAGATCCCCCTGGGTCTGGAAACACCATATATTTT. This chain uses TRBV7-7 with TRBJ1-3, with no clear D. The CDR3 is made up of 16 amino acids. Germline lookup yields CDR1 SSHAT and CDR2 FNYEAQ (reference sequence).

The gene calls are TRBV5-1 and TRBJ2-1; 9 nucleotides match TRBD1. CDR3 length: 15 amino acids. Germline V lookup: CDR1 SGHRS, CDR2 YFSETQ. V dropped 4 bases and J dropped 5; count of bases not matched to a gene: 7. Written as DNA, the CDR3 is TGCGCCAGCAGCCCATACAGGGGGCGGCACAATGAGCAGTTCTTC. It translates to CASSPYRGRHNEQFF.